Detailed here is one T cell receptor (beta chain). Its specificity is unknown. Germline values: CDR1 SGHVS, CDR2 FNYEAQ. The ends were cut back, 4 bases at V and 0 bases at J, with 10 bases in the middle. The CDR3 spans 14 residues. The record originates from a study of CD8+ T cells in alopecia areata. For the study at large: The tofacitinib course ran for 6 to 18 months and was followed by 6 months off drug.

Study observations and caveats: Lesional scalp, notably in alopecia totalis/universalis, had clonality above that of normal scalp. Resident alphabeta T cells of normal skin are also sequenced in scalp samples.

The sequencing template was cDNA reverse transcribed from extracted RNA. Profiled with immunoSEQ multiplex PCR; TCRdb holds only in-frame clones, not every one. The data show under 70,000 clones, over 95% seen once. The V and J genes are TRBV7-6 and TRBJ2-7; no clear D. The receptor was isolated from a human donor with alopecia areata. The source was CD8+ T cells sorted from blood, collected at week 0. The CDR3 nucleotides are TGTGCCAGCAGCTCCGAACCCGACTCCTACGAGCAGTACTTC. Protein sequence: CASSSEPDSYEQYF. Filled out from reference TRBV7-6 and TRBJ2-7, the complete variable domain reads GAGVSQSPRYKVTKRGQDVALRCDPISGHVSLYWYRQALGQGPEFLTYFNYEAQQDKSGLPNDRFSAERPEGSISTLTIQRTEQRDSAMYRCASSSEPDSYEQYFGPGTRLTVT.